Sequencing of this T cell receptor (beta chain) was carried out in a study of cytomegalovirus exposure and HLA in healthy donors. TCRdb's table, derived via immunoSEQ multiplex PCR, lists solely in-frame clones and lacks some. The table has some 98,000 clones, around 88% seen once. This clone has more than one count but fewer than ten. Its antigen is currently unknown. Study-wide points: Cytomegalovirus-associated TCR beta chains were listed, numbering 150 to 200.

This CDR3 has 13 residues. V lost 1 base to trimming and J lost 8 bases, with 9 bases between them. Germline V gene sequence: CDR1 SNHLY, CDR2 FYNNEI. The sequenced material came from PBMCs. This receptor was obtained from a woman aged 30 to 39 in good health and CMV-seronegative. The chain carries TRBV2 and TRBJ2-1, with a weak D call TRBD2 (5 bases). CDR3 amino acids: CASSEGLAYEQFF. The DNA of the CDR3 is TGTGCCAGCAGTGAAGGTCTAGCTTATGAGCAGTTCTTC. Full variable domain (rest looked up from reference TRBV2 and TRBJ2-1): EPEVTQTPSHQVTQMGQEVILRCVPISNHLYFYWYRQILGQKVEFLVSFYNNEISEKSEIFDDQFSVERPDGSNFTLKIRSTKLEDSAMYFCASSEGLAYEQFFGPGTRLTVL.